The 32 T cell receptor beta chains listed next were all sequenced from one sample in a study of Tregs in tolerant kidney transplant recipients. Some clones are missing from TCRdb's copy, which holds only in-frame ones; the method was immunoSEQ multiplex PCR. The profile covers tens of thousands of clones, with around nine tenths appearing a single time and more than 0.35% taken by the ten largest. Sample: CD4+ T cells from blood, taken before the transplant. Receptors were obtained from a human donor who received a combined kidney and bone marrow transplant.

V and J are TRBV20-1 and TRBJ2-5; D is perhaps TRBD2 (6 bases). CDR3 size: 11 residues. V shed 7 bases and J shed 3 bases, with 9 bases lying between them. Germline-derived CDR1 and CDR2 are DFQATT and SNEGSKA (reference sequence). This CDR3 reads CSGDSEETQYF. The CDR3 DNA reads TGCAGTGGGGACTCTGAAGAGACCCAGTACTTC.

The chain carries TRBV5-1 and TRBJ1-1, with D hard to call. The ends were cut back, 4 bases at V and 0 bases at J, with 10 bases in the middle. Per germline, CDR1 SGHRS and CDR2 YFSETQ. This CDR3 contains 14 residues. The CDR3 DNA reads TGCGCCAGCAGCCTCGACACAGTGAACACTGAAGCTTTCTTT. Its translation: CASSLDTVNTEAFF.

The chain joins TRBV11-2 to TRBJ2-5; 13 bases line up with TRBD2. The germline gives CDR1 SGHAT, CDR2 FQNNGV. V gave up 5 bases and J gave up 7 bases; unmatched junction bases: 10. The CDR3 contains 16 residues. The CDR3 DNA is TGTGCCAGCAGCCTAGGGACTAGCGGGAAAGGAGGGACCCAGTACTTC. Translating it yields CASSLGTSGKGGTQYF.

A single count supports this clone. This chain links TRBV18 with TRBJ2-2; D perhaps matches TRBD2 (6 bases). Germline CDR1 and CDR2: KGHSH and LQKENI. Trimming cost V 5 bases and J 2 bases, with 21 bases left between them. This CDR3 spans 18 amino acids. Written as DNA, the CDR3 is TGTGCCAGCTCATCCCTAGTAGCGGCAGACCTAAACACCGGGGAGCTGTTTTTT. Its translation is CASSSLVAADLNTGELFF.

The rearrangement uses TRBV6-5 and TRBJ2-7; D gene uncertain. The CDR3 spans 15 residues. V shed 2 bases and J shed 2 bases, with 13 bases lying between them. Germline CDR1 is MNHEY and CDR2 is SVGAGI. The CDR3, as DNA: TGTGCCAGCAGTTACAGGAGCCGATCGCCCTACGAGCAGTACTTC. This encodes CASSYRSRSPYEQYF.

This sequence joins TRBV30 and TRBJ1-5, with a tentative D call TRBD1 (5 bases). V was clipped by 3 bases and J by 2 bases, with 8 bases between them. CDR1 is GTSNPN and CDR2 is SVGIG in the germline V gene (reference sequence). The CDR3 length is 13 residues. The CDR3 region has the DNA TGTGCCTGGAGACCAGGGCGCAATCAGCCCCAGCATTTT. Translated: CAWRPGRNQPQHF.

This clone was picked up one time. The rearrangement joins TRBV7-2 to TRBJ2-3, with D possibly TRBD2 on 5 matching bases. V was shortened by 3 bases and J by 2 bases, with 15 bases between the two germline ends. Germline assignment: CDR1 SGHTA and CDR2 FQGNSA. There are 16 residues in the CDR3. CDR3 in amino acids: CASSFLASSTTDTQYF. The DNA for the CDR3 is TGTGCCAGCAGCTTCCTCGCCTCTAGCACCACAGATACGCAGTATTTT.

This chain connects TRBV19 to TRBJ1-1; 7 bases are a match to TRBD1. Germline CDR1 LNHDA, CDR2 SQIVND (reference sequence). The ends lost 6 bases at V and 1 base at J; junction bases unmatched: 11. The CDR3 runs 16 residues. The CDR3 sequence: CASRGGRDSGNTEAFF. Written as DNA, the CDR3 is TGTGCCAGTAGAGGGGGCAGGGATTCGGGGAACACTGAAGCTTTCTTT.

This chain connects TRBV7-9 to TRBJ2-2; the match to TRBD2 covers 8 bases. J gave up 1 base and V 5 bases, and 9 bases lay outside the gene matches. The CDR3 has 17 amino acids. The germline CDR1 and CDR2 sequences are SEHNR and FQNEAQ (reference sequence). The CDR3: CASSPSGGVGNTGELFF. CDR3 nucleotides: TGTGCCAGCAGCCCCAGCGGGGGAGTAGGGAACACCGGGGAGCTGTTTTTT.

This chain joins TRBV2 and TRBJ2-1, with 8 bases lining up with TRBD2. Trimming at V came to 2 bases and at J to 7 bases, leaving 7 bases not matched to a gene. Germline lookup yields CDR1 SNHLY and CDR2 FYNNEI. CDR3 length equals 15 residues. CDR3 region: CASSERGLVSNEQFF. In nucleotides, the CDR3 is TGTGCCAGCAGTGAACGGGGACTAGTTAGTAATGAGCAGTTCTTC. The whole variable domain, remainder taken from reference TRBV2 and TRBJ2-1, is EPEVTQTPSHQVTQMGQEVILRCVPISNHLYFYWYRQILGQKVEFLVSFYNNEISEKSEIFDDQFSVERPDGSNFTLKIRSTKLEDSAMYFCASSERGLVSNEQFFGPGTRLTVL.

The CDR3: CATSREPTPRGGELFF. In DNA, the CDR3 is TGTGCCACCAGCAGAGAACCGACACCCCGGGGCGGGGAGCTGTTTTTT. The chain employs TRBV15 and TRBJ2-2; tentative D call: TRBD2 (5 bases). The CDR3 totals 16 residues. The germline V gene encodes CDR1 LNHNV and CDR2 YYDKDF (reference sequence). The germline V and J ends were trimmed by 0 bases and 7 bases, with 15 bases remaining between them.

The rearrangement uses TRBV4-2 and TRBJ2-1; D perhaps matches TRBD2 (5 bases). V lost 0 bases to trimming and J lost 9 bases, with 12 bases between them. The CDR3 covers 14 residues. Germline values: CDR1 LGHNA, CDR2 YNFKEQ. The CDR3 nucleotides are TGTGCCAGCAGCCAAGATGAGGGTGCAGGTGAGCAGTTCTTC. Its translation: CASSQDEGAGEQFF.

This clone was recorded only once. The chain carries TRBV18 and TRBJ1-1; TRBD1 might be the D (5 bases). The germline CDR1 and CDR2 sequences are KGHSH and LQKENI. V shed 5 bases and J shed 0 bases, with 16 bases lying between them. The CDR3 is 16 residues long. As DNA, the CDR3 is TGTGCCAGCTCATCCTCTTGGGGACTGATGAACACTGAAGCTTTCTTT. This translates into CASSSSWGLMNTEAFF.

This rearrangement joins TRBV6-5 to TRBJ2-7; TRBD1 is a possible D gene (6 bases). Germline V gene lookup returns CDR1 MNHEY and CDR2 SVGAGI. V was trimmed by 5 bases and J by 4 bases, leaving 6 bases between them. This CDR3 region has 11 residues. For the CDR3, the DNA is TGTGCCAGCAGTACAGGGTACGAGCAGTACTTC. Its protein product is CASSTGYEQYF.

The chain recombines TRBV19 with TRBJ1-5; TRBD1 might be the D (6 bases). The CDR3 loop spans 13 amino acids. V lost 0 bases and J lost 6, with 6 bases in between. CDR1 LNHDA and CDR2 SQIVND come from the germline V gene (reference sequence). Written as DNA, the CDR3 is TGTGCCAGTAGTATAGAAGGGGGTCAGCCCCAGCATTTT. It encodes CASSIEGGQPQHF.

This chain links TRBV25-1 with TRBJ1-1; 7 nucleotides agree with TRBD1. V lost 7 bases and J lost 4; bases outside the gene matches: 9. This CDR3 is 14 amino acids long. The germline V gene has CDR1 MGHDK and CDR2 SYGVNS. CDR3 sequence (DNA): TGTGCCAGCATAAAACAGGGGTACGGCACTGAAGCTTTCTTT. This translates into CASIKQGYGTEAFF.

This sequence joins TRBV18 and TRBJ2-1; D might be TRBD2 (6 bases). The V gene's germline CDR1 is KGHSH and CDR2 LQKENI. The CDR3 spans 18 residues. V was shortened by 3 bases and J by 1 base, with 19 bases between the two germline ends. The CDR3 is CASSPLTDRDLSYNEQFF. CDR3 DNA sequence: TGTGCCAGCTCACCGCTCACAGACCGGGACTTATCCTACAATGAGCAGTTCTTC.

V usage is TRBV13 and J usage is TRBJ1-2; no definite D call. This CDR3 is built from 14 residues. Between the trimmed V and J ends, which lost 5 bases and 4 bases, there was a span of 14 bases. Germline values: CDR1 PRHDT, CDR2 FYEKMQ (reference sequence). The CDR3 coding sequence is TGTGCCAGCAGCACCCAAGGAGTGATCTATGGCTACACCTTC. Translating gives CASSTQGVIYGYTF.

J is TRBJ2-3 and V is TRBV2, with D perhaps TRBD1 (6 bases). Trimming took 7 bases from V and 4 from J, leaving 15 bases between them. This CDR3 spans 14 amino acids. Germline V gene lookup returns CDR1 SNHLY and CDR2 FYNNEI. DNA for the CDR3: TGTGCCAGCATCCTACAGGGAAGGGCAGATACGCAGTATTTT. It yields the protein CASILQGRADTQYF. The variable domain in full, completed from reference TRBV2 and TRBJ2-3, reads EPEVTQTPSHQVTQMGQEVILRCVPISNHLYFYWYRQILGQKVEFLVSFYNNEISEKSEIFDDQFSVERPDGSNFTLKIRSTKLEDSAMYFCASILQGRADTQYFGPGTRLTVL.

This chain's CDR3 is CAWTGITDTQYF. The CDR3 DNA is TGTGCCTGGACCGGGATCACAGATACGCAGTATTTT. The chain employs TRBV30 and TRBJ2-3, with D possibly TRBD2 on 5 matching bases. The CDR3 consists of 12 residues. Germline V gene lookup returns CDR1 GTSNPN and CDR2 SVGIG (reference sequence). Trimming cost V 4 bases and J 2 bases, with 7 bases left between them.

This sequence joins TRBV5-1 and TRBJ2-1; 9 bases align to TRBD2. The germline CDR1 and CDR2 sequences are SGHRS and YFSETQ. Trimming at V came to 3 bases and at J to 5 bases, leaving 9 bases not matched to a gene. The CDR3 covers 16 residues. In nucleotides, the CDR3 is TGCGCCAGCAGCTGGCGGGGGACTAGCCCCCACAATGAGCAGTTCTTC. As protein: CASSWRGTSPHNEQFF.

CDR3: CASSSIQGGYGYTF. The CDR3 DNA sequence: TGTGCCAGCAGTTCGATACAGGGGGGGTATGGCTACACCTTC. The chain employs TRBV27 and TRBJ1-2, with 8 bases aligning to TRBD1. The V gene end was trimmed by 4 bases and the J gene end by 5 bases; junction bases not matched to a gene: 6. The length of the CDR3 is 14 residues. Germline V gene lookup returns CDR1 MNHEY and CDR2 SMNVEV (reference sequence).

V usage is TRBV15 and J usage is TRBJ2-1, with no clear D. The CDR3 spans 14 residues. V was cut by 0 bases and J by 9 bases, with 12 bases left in between. CDR1 and CDR2 (germline): LNHNV, YYDKDF (reference sequence). CDR3 amino acids: CATSRDYVSGEQFF. CDR3 DNA: TGTGCCACCAGCAGAGATTATGTTAGTGGTGAGCAGTTCTTC.

The chain combines TRBV23-1 with TRBJ2-1; TRBD1 is a possible D gene (6 bases). TRBV23-1 is recorded as an ORF, its role being uncertain. V lost 2 bases, J lost 3 bases, and 11 bases lay in between. The CDR3 loop spans 15 amino acids. The CDR3: CASSQRQVNYNEQFF. CDR3 nucleotide sequence: TGCGCCAGCAGTCAAAGACAGGTGAACTACAATGAGCAGTTCTTC.

The rearrangement links TRBV10-3 to TRBJ1-4; D might be TRBD1 (5 bases). Per the germline V gene, CDR1 is ENHRY and CDR2 is SYGVKD. This CDR3 spans 16 amino acids. The V end was cut by 0 bases, the J end by 5 bases, with 13 bases between. The CDR3: CAISESIGGRNEKLFF. The CDR3 DNA sequence: TGTGCCATCAGTGAGTCGATCGGGGGTAGGAATGAAAAACTGTTTTTT.

The V and J genes are TRBV7-9 and TRBJ1-4, with D tentatively TRBD1 (5 bases). CDR1 is SEHNR and CDR2 is FQNEAQ in the germline V gene (reference sequence). Trimming left V 1 base short and J 7 bases short, with 16 bases between. The CDR3 runs 16 residues. The CDR3 sequence is CASSLVIGGGREKLFF. The CDR3 DNA follows: TGTGCCAGCAGCTTAGTAATTGGGGGGGGTCGTGAAAAACTGTTTTTT.

The chain couples TRBV5-1 to TRBJ2-1, with 7 bases aligning to TRBD2. V lost 4 bases, J lost 0 bases, and 7 bases stayed unmatched. The CDR3 covers 16 residues. The germline CDR1 and CDR2 sequences are SGHRS and YFSETQ. CDR3 DNA sequence: TGCGCCAGCAGCGTGCTAGCGGCTGGCTCCTACAATGAGCAGTTCTTC. Translated, it gives CASSVLAAGSYNEQFF.

This clone was recorded only once. V and J are TRBV7-8 and TRBJ2-1; 8 positions agree with TRBD2. The germline V gene has CDR1 SGHVS and CDR2 FQNEAQ. The CDR3 is 12 amino acids. V shed 1 base and J 15 bases; nucleotides not matched to a gene: 5. The CDR3 DNA sequence: TGTGCCAGCAGCTTAGAGGCGGGACTAGTGTTCTTC. Translating it yields CASSLEAGLVFF.

The J gene is TRBJ1-2, the V gene TRBV21-1; TRBD1 was called by the table and not checked on the DNA. TRBV21-1 counts as a pseudogene. The CDR3 is 15 residues long. CDR3 protein: CASSKDPQYNYGYTF. CDR3 DNA: TGTGCCAGCAGCAAAGATCCGCAGTATAACTATGGCTACACCTTC.

The chain joins TRBV19 to TRBJ1-5; D possibly corresponds to TRBD1 (5 bases). V dropped 9 bases and J dropped 5 bases, with 23 bases sitting between them. The length of the CDR3 is 16 residues. Germline V CDR1 and CDR2: LNHDA, SQIVND (reference sequence). The CDR3 DNA reads as TGTGCCAGCCCTGGGGGTGCAGGGAGGTACGATCAGCCCCAGCATTTT. Residues: CASPGGAGRYDQPQHF.

The V call is TRBV5-1, the J call TRBJ2-5; the D gene is possibly TRBD2 (5 bases). The germline V and J ends were trimmed by 1 base and 4 bases, with 8 bases remaining between them. In germline, CDR1 is SGHRS, CDR2 YFSETQ. The CDR3 length is 13 residues. The CDR3 DNA sequence: TGCGCCAGCAGCTTGAGAGGGAGAGAGACCCAGTACTTC. Its protein product is CASSLRGRETQYF.

This clone was found once. The chain has TRBV19 and TRBJ2-1, with 10 bases matching TRBD1. V was clipped by 2 bases and J by 8 bases; unmatched bases: 6. The germline CDR1 and CDR2 sequences are LNHDA and SQIVND (reference sequence). CDR3 size: 15 residues. CDR3: CASSIWGTGADEQFF. CDR3 DNA: TGTGCCAGTAGTATATGGGGGACAGGGGCCGATGAGCAGTTCTTC.